One T cell receptor beta chain is described in this entry. Source material for PBMCs was 10 ml fresh peripheral blood. TCR beta CDR3 sequences were amplified from RNA transcripts. The study used the HTBI primer set for a first-round RT-PCR of the TCR CDR3. TCRdb itself ran the multiplex PCR reads through MiXCR, one entry per CDR3 protein. The table shows around 290,000 distinct CDR3 sequences, with roughly 14% occurring only once. This sample was included in a study of T cells in Graves' hyperthyroidism and ophthalmopathy. V shed 1 base and J shed 6 bases, with 17 bases lying between them. This CDR3 has 16 amino acids. In germline, CDR1 is SGHTA, CDR2 FQGNSA.

The chain is built from TRBV7-2 and TRBJ2-3; D call uncertain. This TCR was sampled from a woman in her twenties or thirties with Graves' hyperthyroidism that later progressed to Graves' ophthalmopathy. Input material: blood. CDR3 loop: CASSLGTSSTGDTQYF. In DNA, the CDR3 is TGTGCCAGCAGCTTAGGTACCAGCTCCACCGGTGATACGCAGTATTTT.